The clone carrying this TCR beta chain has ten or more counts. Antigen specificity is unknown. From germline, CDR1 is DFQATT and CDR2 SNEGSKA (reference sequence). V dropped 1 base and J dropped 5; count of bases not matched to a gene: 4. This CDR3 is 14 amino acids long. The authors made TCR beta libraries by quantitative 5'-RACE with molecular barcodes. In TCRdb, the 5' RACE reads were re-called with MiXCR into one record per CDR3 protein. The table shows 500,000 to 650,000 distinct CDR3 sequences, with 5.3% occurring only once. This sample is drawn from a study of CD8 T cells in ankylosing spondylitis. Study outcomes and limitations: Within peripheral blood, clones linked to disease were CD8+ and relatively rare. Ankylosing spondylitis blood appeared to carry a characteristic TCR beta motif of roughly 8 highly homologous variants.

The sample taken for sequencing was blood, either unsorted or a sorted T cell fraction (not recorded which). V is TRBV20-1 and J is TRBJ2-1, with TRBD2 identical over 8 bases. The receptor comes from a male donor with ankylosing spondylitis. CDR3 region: CSARGAGVDNEQFF. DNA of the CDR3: TGCAGTGCTAGAGGAGCGGGAGTCGACAATGAGCAGTTCTTC.